The 20 T cell receptor beta chains in this list originate from one sample, sequenced in a study of HIV-infected children after antiretroviral therapy interruption. The sample's treatment: PENTA 11 planned treatment interruption arm or continuous ART arm. RNA-based 3' RACE libraries used unique molecular identifiers. MiXCR was run by TCRdb on the 3' RACE reads, yielding one entry per CDR3 protein. The data show more than 40,000 distinct CDR3 sequences, with roughly 4.5% seen just once and 0.6% to 0.85% held by the top ten. This material consisted of CD45RA+ CD4+ T cells from PBMCs, pooled from several time points, taken from a donor given antiretroviral therapy, either interrupted or continuous. Subset specified: naive CD4+ CD45RA+ CD45RO- T cells. These receptors all stem from a pool of human donors with HIV.

This clonotype has ten or more counts. The germline gene is not matched at one end of the junction; a read error may be the cause. The chain employs TRBV16 and TRBJ2-2, with D perhaps being TRBD1 or TRBD2 (5 bases each). The CDR3 loop spans 15 amino acids. Germline V gene lookup returns CDR1 KGHSY and CDR2 FQNENV. Written as DNA, the CDR3 is TGTGCCAGCAGCCAGGACTGGGGCGACACCGGGCAGCTCTACTTT. Encoded protein: CASSQDWGDTGQLYF. Full variable domain (rest looked up from reference TRBV16 and TRBJ2-2): GEEVAQTPKHLVRGEGQKAKLYCAPIKGHSYVFWYQQVLKNEFKFLISFQNENVFDETGMPKERFSAKCLPNSPCSLEIQATKLEDSAVYFCASSQDWGDTGQLYFGEGSRLTVL.

At least ten counts were recorded for this clonotype. The chain recombines TRBV2 with TRBJ1-3; D is possibly TRBD1 (5 bases). CDR3 length: 15 residues. The V and J ends lost 6 bases and 0 bases respectively, with 12 bases between them. CDR1 is SNHLY, CDR2 FYNNEI, per germline. The CDR3 nucleotides are TGTGCCAGCAGCGCGGACACTCCCTCTGGAAACACCATATATTTT. Its protein is CASSADTPSGNTIYF.

This clonotype occurred many times. The rearrangement links TRBV29-1 to TRBJ1-1; D is possibly TRBD1 (5 bases). The V end was cut by 4 bases, the J end by 7 bases, with 16 bases between. Germline V gene sequence: CDR1 SQVTM, CDR2 ANQGSEA. This CDR3 spans 13 amino acids. CDR3 in amino acids: CSVVQGPGVEAFF. Here the CDR3 DNA reads TGCAGCGTTGTTCAGGGCCCGGGGGTTGAAGCTTTCTTT.

At least ten counts were recorded for this clonotype. The CDR3 is CASKPQKISYEQYF. DNA for the CDR3: TGTGCCAGCAAGCCGCAGAAAATATCCTACGAGCAGTACTTC. The rearrangement joins TRBV2 to TRBJ2-7, with unresolved D. Germline lookup yields CDR1 SNHLY and CDR2 FYNNEI. Deletions cut 7 bases from V and 1 base from J, with 14 bases between. The CDR3 runs 14 residues.

This clonotype was observed at least ten times. V and J are TRBV2 and TRBJ1-2; TRBD1 might be the D (5 bases). V lost 7 bases to trimming and J lost 4 bases, with 19 bases between them. Germline V gene lookup returns CDR1 SNHLY and CDR2 FYNNEI. The CDR3 runs 15 residues. CDR3 in DNA: TGTGCCAGCACCCTCACCCTGACAGAGATCTATGGCTACACCTTC. Amino acid sequence: CASTLTLTEIYGYTF.

This clonotype was seen repeatedly, ten times or more. This rearrangement joins TRBV5-1 to TRBJ1-2; D might be TRBD1 (5 bases). This CDR3 has 13 amino acids. Germline V gene lookup returns CDR1 SGHRS and CDR2 YFSETQ. The V and J ends lost 0 bases and 6 bases respectively, with 9 bases between them. CDR3 sequence: CASSLGQIDGYTF. The CDR3 DNA reads as TGCGCCAGCAGCTTGGGACAGATAGATGGCTACACCTTC.

This clonotype turned up a few times. This sequence joins TRBV5-1 and TRBJ1-5; 7 bases align to TRBD1. V trimming: 2 bases; J trimming: 1 base; junction bases outside the gene matches: 3. CDR3 length: 15 residues. Germline values: CDR1 SGHRS, CDR2 YFSETQ. CDR3 bases: TGCGCCAGCAGCTTCGAGGGGGCCAGCAATCAGCCCCAGCATTTT. Translation gives CASSFEGASNQPQHF.

This clonotype showed up many times. The genes are TRBV7-7 and TRBJ2-3, with 8 nucleotides matching TRBD1. The trim removed 1 base at V and 2 bases at J, leaving 17 bases unmatched. Germline V gene lookup returns CDR1 SSHAT and CDR2 FNYEAQ (reference sequence). The CDR3 is 20 amino acids. The CDR3 is CASSLEAGGAFGGITDTQYF. The CDR3 DNA follows: TGTGCCAGCAGCTTAGAGGCAGGGGGCGCGTTCGGCGGTATCACAGATACGCAGTATTTT.

This clonotype showed up just a few times. The gene calls are TRBV20-1 and TRBJ1-1; D unresolved. The V end was cut by 5 bases, the J end by 8 bases, with 9 bases between. The CDR3 runs 10 residues. CDR1 is DFQATT, CDR2 SNEGSKA, per germline (reference sequence). The CDR3 loop is CSAPPYEAFF. The CDR3 DNA reads TGCAGTGCTCCCCCATACGAAGCTTTCTTT.

This clonotype has ten or more counts. The chain couples TRBV29-1 to TRBJ1-2; possible D gene TRBD1, 5 bases. Germline CDR1 reads SQVTM; CDR2 reads ANQGSEA. This CDR3 spans 12 amino acids. V was trimmed by 4 bases and J by 7 bases, leaving 13 bases between them. The CDR3 sequence: CSVVGTGGGYTF. The CDR3 region has the DNA TGCAGCGTTGTTGGGACCGGGGGTGGCTACACCTTC.

This clonotype has a count of ten or more. The rearrangement links TRBV12-5 to TRBJ2-3; TRBD2 matches 7 bases. The CDR3 has 18 residues. V was pared by 0 bases and J by 4 bases, with 13 bases of the junction left unmatched. Germline CDR1 is LGHNT and CDR2 is FRNRAP. CDR3 amino acids: CASGLVPLGRGNADTQYF. The CDR3 nucleotides are TGTGCTAGTGGTTTGGTACCCCTAGGGCGGGGGAATGCAGATACGCAGTATTTT.

This clonotype was seen at least ten times. The chain links TRBV12-3 or TRBV12-4 to TRBJ1-5, with a tentative D call TRBD1 (5 bases). Trimming left V 1 base short and J 2 bases short, with 6 bases between. CDR3 size: 14 residues. The CDR3 is CASSLGGGNQPQHF. DNA for the CDR3: TGTGCCAGCAGTTTAGGAGGGGGCAATCAGCCCCAGCATTTT.

This clonotype was seen only a few times. V usage is TRBV6-6 and J usage is TRBJ2-5, with D unclear. V was pared by 2 bases and J by 5 bases, with 9 bases between. Germline CDR1 and CDR2: MNHNY and SVGAGI (reference sequence). CDR3 length: 13 amino acids. CDR3 coding DNA: TGTGCCAGCAGTTACCGGGCCGGGGAGACCCAGTACTTC. Encoded protein: CASSYRAGETQYF.

This clonotype appeared many times. The V call is TRBV29-1, the J call TRBJ1-1; D perhaps matches TRBD1 (5 bases). Germline values: CDR1 SQVTM, CDR2 ANQGSEA. The CDR3 is 9 amino acids. Trimming left V 3 bases short and J 10 bases short, with 6 bases between. The CDR3 loop reads CSVEGGAFF. The CDR3 nucleotides read TGCAGCGTTGAGGGGGGAGCTTTCTTT.

Ten or more counts support this clonotype. The J gene is TRBJ2-4, the V gene TRBV20-1, with D unclear. The CDR3 has 14 amino acids. The germline gives CDR1 DFQATT, CDR2 SNEGSKA (reference sequence). Trimming took off 5 bases at V and 13 bases at J, with 24 bases between the two ends. The CDR3 is CSALQPADPRPQYF. The CDR3 DNA reads TGCAGTGCTCTACAACCGGCCGATCCCCGTCCCCAGTACTTC.

This clonotype turned up a few times. The chain joins TRBV18 to TRBJ1-1; no firm D call. Germline V gene data show CDR1 as KGHSH and CDR2 as LQKENI. The CDR3 runs to 15 residues. V was trimmed by 3 bases and J by 5 bases, leaving 16 bases between them. CDR3 DNA sequence: TGTGCCAGCTCACCGCCGGGGAGTGTAACAACTGAAGCTTTCTTT. As protein: CASSPPGSVTTEAFF.

The table lists this clonotype with many counts. The CDR3 sequence: CSATNRQGSHGYTF. The CDR3 DNA reads as TGCAGTGCTACGAACCGCCAGGGGAGCCATGGCTACACCTTC. The J gene is TRBJ1-2, the V gene TRBV20-1; weak D call: TRBD1 (6 bases). The CDR3 has 14 residues. Looked up from germline, CDR1 is DFQATT and CDR2 is SNEGSKA (reference sequence). The V end lost 4 bases, the J end lost 6 bases, and 18 bases lay between the germline ends.

V is TRBV4-1 and J is TRBJ2-7; D might be TRBD1 (6 bases). Germline CDR1 MGHRA, CDR2 YSYEKL. CDR3 length: 15 residues. V gave up 8 bases and J gave up 1 base, with 18 bases separating them. The CDR3 spells CASSWIRDISYEQYF. CDR3 DNA sequence: TGCGCCAGCTCTTGGATCCGGGACATTTCCTACGAGCAGTACTTC.

This clonotype was recorded at least ten times. The chain has TRBV20-1 and TRBJ1-1; weak D call: TRBD1 (6 bases). The germline V gene encodes CDR1 DFQATT and CDR2 SNEGSKA (reference sequence). The V and J ends lost 0 bases and 1 base respectively, with 12 bases between them. The CDR3 sequence is 15 residues long. Here the CDR3 DNA reads TGCAGTGCTAGAGATCCGAGGGGGGCGAACACTGAAGCTTTCTTT. This encodes CSARDPRGANTEAFF.

This clonotype was seen at least ten times. The genes are TRBV10-1 and TRBJ2-3, with D unclear. This CDR3 is 16 amino acids long. V lost 5 bases, J lost 2 bases, and 17 bases lay in between. CDR1 WNHNN and CDR2 SYGVQD come from the germline V gene (reference sequence). The CDR3 nucleotides read TGCGCCAGCAGTATGATGTTTGGCAGGTCCACAGATACGCAGTATTTT. It translates to CASSMMFGRSTDTQYF.